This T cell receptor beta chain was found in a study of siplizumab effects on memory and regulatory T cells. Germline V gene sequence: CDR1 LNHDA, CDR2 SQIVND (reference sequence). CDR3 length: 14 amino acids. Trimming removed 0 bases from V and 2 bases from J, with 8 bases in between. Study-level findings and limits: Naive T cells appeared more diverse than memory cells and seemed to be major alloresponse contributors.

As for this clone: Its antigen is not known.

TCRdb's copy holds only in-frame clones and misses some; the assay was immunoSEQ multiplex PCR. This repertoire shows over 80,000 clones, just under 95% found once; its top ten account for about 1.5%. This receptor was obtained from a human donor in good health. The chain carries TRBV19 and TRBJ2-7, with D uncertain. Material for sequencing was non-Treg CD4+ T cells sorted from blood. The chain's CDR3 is CASSIDPVTYEQYF. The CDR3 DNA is TGTGCCAGTAGTATAGATCCGGTTACCTACGAGCAGTACTTC.